The 27 T cell receptor beta chains presented below share a single source sample, sequenced in a study of T cell repertoires in cytomegalovirus infection. MiXCR, applied by TCRdb to the reads, yields one record per CDR3 protein. The table lists 680,000 or so distinct CDR3 sequences, less than 40% of them singletons. The specimen was PBMCs. Receptors originate from a human donor in good health (CMV status not recorded). Some clones in this sample may be carry-over from other donors' samples.

The rearrangement links TRBV7-9 to TRBJ2-1, with D unclear. CDR3 length: 14 amino acids. Per the germline V gene, CDR1 is SEHNR and CDR2 is FQNEAQ (reference sequence). Trimming cost V 2 bases and J 6 bases, with 11 bases left between them. CDR3 coding DNA: TGTGCCAGCAGCTTAAAGGGCCAAGCCAATGAGCAGTTCTTC. This encodes CASSLKGQANEQFF.

With respect to this clonotype: An end of the junction differs from the germline gene, which may be a read error. The rearrangement links TRBV28 to TRBJ1-5; D might be TRBD1 (5 bases). Germline V lookup: CDR1 MDHEN, CDR2 SYDVKM. This CDR3 has 11 residues. The CDR3 reads CASSLVGPEHF. The CDR3 DNA follows: TGTGCCAGCAGTTTAGTGGGGCCCGAGCATTTT.

This sequence joins TRBV6-1 and TRBJ1-1; the D gene is possibly TRBD1 (6 bases). CDR1 is MNHNS and CDR2 is SASEGT in the germline V gene. V was trimmed by 7 bases and J by 3 bases, leaving 21 bases between them. The CDR3 totals 16 residues. CDR3: CASILTGRRAYTEAFF. In nucleotides, the CDR3 is TGTGCCAGCATTCTCACAGGGCGTAGGGCGTACACTGAAGCTTTCTTT.

This clonotype has only a few counts. CDR3 coding DNA: TGTGCCAGCAGTCCCCCCCGGGCAGGGGGCACTGAAGCTTTCTTT. Amino acids: CASSPPRAGGTEAFF. This chain links TRBV28 with TRBJ1-1; TRBD1 matches at 7 bases. CDR1 and CDR2 from the germline V gene are MDHEN and SYDVKM. Unmatched junction bases numbered 10, after V lost 5 bases and J lost 4 bases. This CDR3 region has 15 residues.

This clonotype was observed a handful of times. The chain is built from TRBV25-1 and TRBJ1-3; D call uncertain. The CDR3 covers 13 residues. CDR1 is MGHDK and CDR2 is SYGVNS in the germline V gene. V shed 2 bases and J shed 3 bases, with 5 bases lying between them. CDR3 bases: TGTGCCAGCAGTGAAAGTGGTGGAAACACCATATATTTT. Its translation: CASSESGGNTIYF. Supplemented by reference TRBV25-1 and TRBJ1-3, the full variable domain reads EADIYQTPRYLVIGTGKKITLECSQTMGHDKMYWYQQDPGMELHLIHYSYGVNSTEKGDLSSESTVSRIRTEHFPLTLESARPSHTSQYLCASSESGGNTIYFGEGSWLTVV.

This clonotype was seen at least ten times. The genes are TRBV7-2 and TRBJ1-2, with 7 bases matching TRBD1. This CDR3 has 14 amino acids. Germline V gene sequence: CDR1 SGHTA, CDR2 FQGNSA. V lost 1 base to trimming and J lost 6 bases; unmatched junction nucleotides: 5. The CDR3 loop is CASSLVSGGDGYTF. The CDR3, as DNA: TGTGCCAGCAGCTTAGTATCAGGGGGAGATGGCTACACCTTC.

A note on this clonotype: The junction does not match germline at one end; this may be a read error. The genes are TRBV12-3 or TRBV12-4 and TRBJ1-5, with 12 bases fitting TRBD1. The CDR3 sequence is 23 residues long. CDR3 loop: CAGSARFTPRGTGGENSNQPQHF. Written as DNA, the CDR3 is TGTGCCGGCAGTGCCCGTTTCACTCCCCGAGGGACAGGGGGCGAGAATAGCAATCAGCCCCAGCATTTT.

Only a few counts were recorded for this clonotype. This chain uses TRBV7-9 with TRBJ2-1, with TRBD2 identical over 11 bases. J gave up 8 bases and V 5 bases, and 11 bases lay outside the gene matches. The germline gives CDR1 SEHNR, CDR2 FQNEAQ (reference sequence). The CDR3 loop spans 16 amino acids. CDR3 sequence reads: CASSVLAGVYIHEQFF. The CDR3 DNA reads TGTGCCAGCAGCGTACTAGCGGGAGTGTATATCCATGAGCAGTTCTTC.

On this clonotype itself: The conserved phenylalanine or tryptophan is not found at the CDR3 terminus, so this likely reflects a read error. The limits of the CDR3 on the DNA are not certain, so only TCRdb's listed CDR3 is given. The CDR3 loop is CASSSLGTDTPYL. V usage is TRBV27 and J usage is TRBJ2-3. Including both end residues, the CDR3 is 13 amino acids long. Germline CDR1 and CDR2: MNHEY and SMNVEV (reference sequence).

A few counts support this clonotype. The chain links TRBV6-6 to TRBJ2-3, with D unclear. Per germline, CDR1 MNHNY and CDR2 SVGAGI (reference sequence). CDR3 length: 16 residues. Trimming shortened V by 4 bases and J by 4 bases, and 18 bases separated the two germline ends. The CDR3 reads CASSSDKPYSPDTQYF. The CDR3, as DNA: TGTGCCAGCAGTTCCGACAAACCCTACTCCCCAGATACGCAGTATTTT.

The chain couples TRBV28 to TRBJ2-5; no definite D call. This CDR3 region has 14 residues. Trimming took 6 bases from V and 0 from J, leaving 11 bases between them. Looked up from germline, CDR1 is MDHEN and CDR2 is SYDVKM. CDR3 bases: TGTGCCAGCAGCCCTGGACGGAACCAAGAGACCCAGTACTTC. It codes for CASSPGRNQETQYF.

This rearrangement joins TRBV4-1 to TRBJ1-5; 8 nucleotides agree with TRBD1. The CDR3 runs to 16 residues. CDR1 is MGHRA and CDR2 is YSYEKL in the germline V gene. J lost 7 bases, V lost 0 bases, and 8 bases had no gene match. The CDR3 nucleotides are TGCGCCAGCAGCCAAGATCCCGGACAGGGAACGCAGCCCCAGCATTTT. The encoded protein is CASSQDPGQGTQPQHF.

A few counts support this clonotype. The chain recombines TRBV11-2 with TRBJ2-5; TRBD2 matches at 8 bases. V shed 1 base, J shed 2 bases, and the junction held 6 bases outside the gene matches. Germline V gene sequence: CDR1 SGHAT, CDR2 FQNNGV. The CDR3 sequence is 16 residues long. The CDR3, as DNA: TGTGCCAGCAGCTTAGTACTAGCGGAGGGGCAAGAGACCCAGTACTTC. This translates into CASSLVLAEGQETQYF.

This chain connects TRBV28 to TRBJ1-2; D gene uncertain. The CDR3 totals 12 residues. Germline values: CDR1 MDHEN, CDR2 SYDVKM. The V gene lost 7 bases and the J gene lost 2 bases, with 8 bases spanning the gap. The CDR3 reads CASITGNYGYTF. In DNA, the CDR3 is TGTGCCAGCATCACGGGCAACTATGGCTACACCTTC.

DNA for the CDR3: TGTGCCAGCACCAAGACAGGGGTTACCTATGGCTACACCTTC. Residues: CASTKTGVTYGYTF. The gene calls are TRBV12-3 or TRBV12-4 and TRBJ1-2; 8 bases align to TRBD1. The J segment lost 4 bases and the V segment lost 7 bases, leaving 8 bases of the junction unmatched. This CDR3 comprises 14 residues.

V usage is TRBV12-3 or TRBV12-4 and J usage is TRBJ1-2, with a weak D call TRBD1 (5 bases). Trimming took off 3 bases at V and 2 bases at J, with 13 bases between the two ends. CDR3 length: 15 amino acids. The CDR3 reads CASSLGQEMNYGYTF. The CDR3 DNA is TGTGCCAGCAGTTTGGGGCAGGAGATGAACTATGGCTACACCTTC.

This clonotype was seen more than once but under ten times. This chain connects TRBV7-2 to TRBJ2-7; D call uncertain. The germline V gene has CDR1 SGHTA and CDR2 FQGNSA. This CDR3 has 15 residues. The V end lost 4 bases, the J end lost 5 bases, and 18 bases lay between the germline ends. CDR3 protein: CASSYASRLGNEQYF. CDR3 DNA sequence: TGTGCCAGCAGCTACGCTAGTCGGTTGGGCAACGAGCAGTACTTC.

The V call is TRBV20-1, the J call TRBJ2-3, with 7 bases matching TRBD1. V gave up 1 base and J gave up 6 bases; unmatched junction bases: 4. Germline-derived CDR1 and CDR2 are DFQATT and SNEGSKA (reference sequence). The CDR3 runs 13 residues. The CDR3 bases are TGCAGTGCTAGAGGACAGGGTAGGGATACGCAGTATTTT. It codes for CSARGQGRDTQYF.

The CDR3 sequence is CASSYFGDLQGTDTQYF. The CDR3 coding sequence is TGTGCCAGCAGCTATTTTGGGGATCTACAGGGTACCGATACGCAGTATTTT. This rearrangement joins TRBV7-6 to TRBJ2-3, with D maybe TRBD1 (6 bases). CDR3 length equals 17 residues. V was trimmed by 4 bases and J by 6 bases, leaving 23 bases between them. The germline V gene has CDR1 SGHVS and CDR2 FNYEAQ.

The chain employs TRBV4-2 and TRBJ1-4; TRBD1 agrees at 7 bases. Per the germline V gene, CDR1 is LGHNA and CDR2 is YNFKEQ. V dropped 0 bases and J dropped 8; count of bases not matched to a gene: 6. The CDR3 loop spans 15 amino acids. The chain's CDR3 is CASSQDRQGGEKLFF. In nucleotides, the CDR3 is TGTGCCAGCAGCCAAGATCGTCAGGGGGGGGAAAAACTGTTTTTT.

This clonotype has a handful of counts. The rearrangement uses TRBV11-2 and TRBJ2-1, with 9 bases that match TRBD2. The V and J ends lost 5 bases and 10 bases, in that order; junction bases with no gene match: 12. CDR3 size: 15 residues. CDR1 and CDR2 from the germline V gene are SGHAT and FQNNGV. The CDR3 region is CASSAEVAGASEQFF. CDR3 nucleotide sequence: TGTGCCAGCAGCGCAGAGGTAGCGGGAGCCAGCGAGCAGTTCTTC.

J is TRBJ1-4 and V is TRBV6-8; 7 nucleotides line up with TRBD1. The CDR3 spans 13 residues. J lost 11 bases, V lost 5 bases, and 8 bases had no gene match. Per germline, CDR1 MNHGY and CDR2 SAAAGT. The CDR3 spells CASSPGQGGKLFF. CDR3 nucleotide sequence: TGTGCCAGCAGTCCTGGGCAGGGGGGGAAACTGTTTTTT.

The gene calls are TRBV11-2 and TRBJ2-1; a weak D match, TRBD1 (5 bases). CDR3 length: 17 amino acids. V was shortened by 1 base and J by 0 bases, with 13 bases between the two germline ends. Germline-derived CDR1 and CDR2 are SGHAT and FQNNGV. The CDR3 nucleotides are TGTGCCAGCAGCTTAGCTTCAGGGCTCCGCTCCTACAATGAGCAGTTCTTC. The encoded protein is CASSLASGLRSYNEQFF.

The chain employs TRBV5-1 and TRBJ1-1, with 7 bases identical to TRBD1. The CDR3 is made up of 13 amino acids. J gave up 7 bases and V 4 bases, and 7 bases lay outside the gene matches. The germline gives CDR1 SGHRS, CDR2 YFSETQ. CDR3 residues: CASSLDWTGEAFF. Here the CDR3 DNA reads TGCGCCAGCAGCCTCGATTGGACAGGTGAAGCTTTCTTT.

The chain carries TRBV29-1 and TRBJ2-2, with D perhaps being TRBD1 or TRBD2 (5 bases each). The CDR3 runs 12 residues. V was shortened by 3 bases and J by 7 bases, with 9 bases between the two germline ends. Germline V gives CDR1 SQVTM, CDR2 ANQGSEA. CDR3 DNA: TGCAGCGTTGACAGGGCGGGCGGGGAGCTGTTTTTT. Amino acid sequence: CSVDRAGGELFF.

Ten or more counts support this clonotype. This rearrangement joins TRBV7-6 to TRBJ2-1; weak D call: TRBD2 (5 bases). Trimming removed 4 bases at V and 0 bases at J, with 16 bases between. CDR1 SGHVS and CDR2 FNYEAQ come from the germline V gene. This CDR3 contains 17 residues. In DNA form, the CDR3 reads TGTGCCAGCAGCTCCCCCGGTGCGGGCGTCTCCTACAATGAGCAGTTCTTC. Its protein is CASSSPGAGVSYNEQFF.

This clonotype was detected a few times. The chain has TRBV28 and TRBJ1-1; D not certain. CDR1 MDHEN and CDR2 SYDVKM come from the germline V gene. The CDR3 is made up of 16 amino acids. V gave up 8 bases and J gave up 5 bases, with 24 bases separating them. CDR3 protein: CASEPALRGLRTEAFF. The CDR3, as DNA: TGTGCCAGCGAACCCGCCCTCAGAGGGTTACGGACTGAAGCTTTCTTT.